This T cell receptor beta chain was captured in a study of blood T cell repertoires in COVID-19. Study background: Collection of acute and convalescent COVID-19 samples took place in the United States, Italy and Spain. T cells, B-cell-depleted T cells, or PBMCs supplied cDNA or gDNA.

Authors' data handling: Reference gene primer amplification in the assay estimated nucleated cell counts. The data were produced by immunoSEQ multiplex PCR, yet TCRdb's version contains in-frame clones alone and is incomplete. The DNA gave D and trimming, while V, J and clone size come from that table. The data show about 270,000 clones, with about 89% seen just once and over 7.5% held by the top ten. V dropped 1 base and J dropped 0 bases, with 12 bases sitting between them. This CDR3 has 17 amino acids. Germline values: CDR1 MNHNS, CDR2 SASEGT. Source material: peripheral blood. This clonotype was obtained from a middle-aged man who had recovered from COVID-19. The chain is built from TRBV6-1 and TRBJ2-2; D remains unclear. The DNA of the CDR3 is TGTGCCAGCAGTGAAGGGCGAGGCACGACGAACACCGGGGAGCTGTTTTTT. Residues: CASSEGRGTTNTGELFF.